A single sample is the source of the 29 T cell receptor beta chains below, sequenced in a study of T cell responses to AZD1222 COVID-19 vaccine. Method: immunoSEQ multiplex PCR; TCRdb's copy keeps in-frame clones and lacks some. The repertoire includes 150,000 or so clones, more than 85% of them detected once, and approximately 1.2% sits in the top ten. The sequences come from peripheral blood, collected 28 days after the second AZD1222 dose. These TCRs come from an adult who received the AZD1222 COVID-19 vaccine.

CDR3 in DNA: TGTGCCAGCAGCCGGGACAGCGGCGGGTATGGCTACACCTTC. This encodes CASSRDSGGYGYTF. V usage is TRBV5-6 and J usage is TRBJ1-2; 7 nucleotides line up with TRBD1. The CDR3 spans 14 residues. Germline V gene data show CDR1 as SGHDT and CDR2 as YYEEEE. The J segment lost 5 bases and the V segment lost 4 bases, leaving 8 bases of the junction unmatched.

The chain couples TRBV6-6 to TRBJ1-4; D ambiguous. The CDR3 runs to 16 residues. The V end lost 2 bases, the J end lost 8 bases, and 18 bases lay between the germline ends. Germline CDR1 and CDR2: MNHNY and SVGAGI (reference sequence). CDR3 protein: CASSYSFGGPGEKLFF. DNA for the CDR3: TGTGCCAGCAGTTACAGCTTTGGCGGGCCGGGAGAAAAACTGTTTTTT.

The chain uses TRBV5-1 and TRBJ1-4; TRBD1 matches at 9 bases. There are 17 residues in the CDR3. Germline lookup yields CDR1 SGHRS and CDR2 YFSETQ. The V and J ends lost 6 bases and 3 bases, in that order; junction bases with no gene match: 12. Here the CDR3 DNA reads TGCGCCAGCACCCCGGGACAGGGCCTTCTCGCTAATGAAAAACTGTTTTTT. Translating gives CASTPGQGLLANEKLFF. Based on the CDR3 plus reference TRBV5-1 and TRBJ1-4, the full variable domain is KAGVTQTPRYLIKTRGQQVTLSCSPISGHRSVSWYQQTPGQGLQFLFEYFSETQRNKGNFPGRFSGRQFSNSRSEMNVSTLELGDSALYLCASTPGQGLLANEKLFFGSGTQLSVL.

This clone was detected only a few times. This chain links TRBV9 with TRBJ1-1, with 7 nucleotides matching TRBD1. The trim removed 3 bases at V and 0 bases at J, leaving 5 bases unmatched. The CDR3 extends over 15 amino acids. The germline V gene encodes CDR1 SGDLS and CDR2 YYNGEE. The CDR3 sequence is CASSERQGVNTEAFF. The CDR3 DNA sequence: TGTGCCAGCAGCGAAAGACAGGGAGTGAACACTGAAGCTTTCTTT.

V and J are TRBV6-1 and TRBJ2-7, with D unresolved. CDR3 size: 16 residues. V gave up 5 bases and J gave up 2 bases, with 19 bases separating them. From germline, CDR1 is MNHNS and CDR2 SASEGT. The CDR3 sequence: CASSQGWAADPYEQYF. The CDR3 coding sequence is TGTGCCAGCAGTCAAGGGTGGGCGGCGGACCCCTACGAGCAGTACTTC.

The V gene is TRBV4-1, the J gene TRBJ2-3; 7 nucleotides line up with TRBD2. Trimming took 4 bases from V and 2 from J; bases not matched to a gene: 12. Germline CDR1 reads MGHRA; CDR2 reads YSYEKL. The CDR3 covers 17 residues. The CDR3 region has the DNA TGCGCCAGCAGCCTCCATCCCGTTGCGGGGGACACAGATACGCAGTATTTT. Translated, it gives CASSLHPVAGDTDTQYF.

The rearrangement joins TRBV27 to TRBJ1-2; D is unresolved. V lost 2 bases to trimming and J lost 4 bases, with 17 bases between them. Germline CDR1 and CDR2: MNHEY and SMNVEV (reference sequence). This CDR3 region has 16 residues. CDR3 protein: CASSLEYPGWAYGYTF. CDR3 in DNA: TGTGCCAGCAGTTTAGAATATCCGGGGTGGGCCTATGGCTACACCTTC.

The CDR3 DNA reads TGTGCCAGCAGCGTAGCTGATAACATGAACACTGAAGCTTTCTTT. Its translation: CASSVADNMNTEAFF. The chain combines TRBV9 with TRBJ1-1; D unclear. Germline loops: CDR1 SGDLS, CDR2 YYNGEE. The CDR3 contains 15 residues. V lost 0 bases and J 0 bases, leaving 9 bases between the germline ends.

The chain recombines TRBV11-3 with TRBJ2-5; TRBD2 is a possible D gene (6 bases). CDR1 is SGHNT, CDR2 YENEEA, per germline. This CDR3 contains 15 residues. Trimming stripped 1 base from V and 6 bases from J, with 15 bases between. CDR3 bases: TGTGCCAGCAGCTTAGGCGGAGGGAAGCAGAAGACCCAGTACTTC. It encodes CASSLGGGKQKTQYF.

The rearrangement links TRBV11-3 to TRBJ1-6; a possible D gene is TRBD1 (6 bases). Germline CDR1 reads SGHNT; CDR2 reads YENEEA. The V end lost 3 bases, the J end lost 9 bases, and 9 bases lay between the germline ends. The CDR3 extends over 13 amino acids. The CDR3 protein is CASSFSGVSPLHF. In DNA form, the CDR3 reads TGTGCCAGCAGCTTTTCAGGGGTTTCACCCCTCCACTTT.

This chain uses TRBV10-3 with TRBJ1-5; tentatively, D is TRBD1 (5 bases). The CDR3 extends over 15 amino acids. Trimming removed 0 bases from V and 3 bases from J, with 9 bases in between. CDR1 is ENHRY and CDR2 is SYGVKD in the germline V gene. The DNA of the CDR3 is TGTGCCATCAGTGAGTCGTTGGGGGTCAATCAGCCCCAGCATTTT. Translation: CAISESLGVNQPQHF.

This sequence joins TRBV5-1 and TRBJ2-5, with 8 bases aligning to TRBD1. CDR3 size: 15 residues. The ends lost 4 bases at V and 0 bases at J; junction bases unmatched: 5. From germline, CDR1 is SGHRS and CDR2 YFSETQ. The DNA of the CDR3 is TGCGCCAGCAGCCGGGGACAGGCTAACCAAGAGACCCAGTACTTC. Translation gives CASSRGQANQETQYF.

V and J are TRBV6-6 and TRBJ1-6; a weak D match, TRBD1 (5 bases). Germline lookup yields CDR1 MNHNY and CDR2 SVGAGI (reference sequence). Trimming took 2 bases from V and 10 from J, leaving 15 bases between them. This CDR3 contains 15 residues. The CDR3 DNA is TGTGCCAGCAGTTACCCGCTGATGGGGGGATCACCCCTCCACTTT. The encoded protein is CASSYPLMGGSPLHF.

This chain joins TRBV6-5 and TRBJ1-6; D unclear. Germline V lookup: CDR1 MNHEY, CDR2 SVGAGI. The ends were cut back, 6 bases at V and 4 bases at J, with 10 bases in the middle. CDR3 length: 14 amino acids. The CDR3, as DNA: TGTGCCAGCAGGCAAAGGGTGTATAATTCACCCCTCCACTTT. Protein: CASRQRVYNSPLHF.

The chain uses TRBV27 and TRBJ1-2; D uncertain. CDR3 length: 14 amino acids. Trimming left V 4 bases short and J 7 bases short, with 16 bases between. Germline CDR1 and CDR2: MNHEY and SMNVEV (reference sequence). CDR3 sequence (DNA): TGTGCCAGCAGTTATCGGGGTGTGAGCGGTGGCTACACCTTC. This encodes CASSYRGVSGGYTF.

The chain carries TRBV5-5 and TRBJ2-1; D could derive from TRBD1 or TRBD2 (5 bases each). The CDR3 sequence is 15 residues long. V shed 4 bases and J shed 0 bases, with 11 bases lying between them. The germline V gene encodes CDR1 SGHKS and CDR2 YYEKEE (reference sequence). The DNA of the CDR3 is TGTGCCAGCAGCATCTCGGGGACCTCCTACAATGAGCAGTTCTTC. Protein sequence: CASSISGTSYNEQFF.

DNA for the CDR3: TGTGCCAGGCTCCTCTCTACTAGACAGGGCCCCTACGAGCAGTACTTC. Translated: CARLLSTRQGPYEQYF. The rearrangement links TRBV28 to TRBJ2-7; TRBD1 matches at 7 bases. This CDR3 is built from 16 residues. The germline V gene encodes CDR1 MDHEN and CDR2 SYDVKM. The J segment lost 2 bases and the V segment lost 9 bases, leaving 16 bases of the junction unmatched.

V and J are TRBV29-1 and TRBJ1-1; TRBD1 agrees at 7 bases. Germline V gene sequence: CDR1 SQVTM, CDR2 ANQGSEA. The trim removed 7 bases at V and 0 bases at J, leaving 5 bases unmatched. The CDR3 runs 13 residues. In DNA form, the CDR3 reads TGCAGCGGTGCGACAGGGATGAACACTGAAGCTTTCTTT. Its protein product is CSGATGMNTEAFF.

The genes are TRBV12-3 or TRBV12-4 and TRBJ1-1, with D unresolved. CDR3 length equals 11 residues. The V gene lost 6 bases and the J gene lost 2 bases, with 4 bases spanning the gap. Written as DNA, the CDR3 is TGTGCCAGCAGCCCTAACACTGAAGCTTTCTTT. Translating it yields CASSPNTEAFF.

The chain is built from TRBV28 and TRBJ2-2, with D hard to call. Germline V gene lookup returns CDR1 MDHEN and CDR2 SYDVKM. CDR3 length: 14 residues. Trimming removed 4 bases at V and 4 bases at J, with 10 bases between. CDR3 bases: TGTGCCAGCAGTTCGATGGGTTCCACCGGGGAGCTGTTTTTT. Its translation: CASSSMGSTGELFF.

The chain is built from TRBV9 and TRBJ2-5; tentatively, D is TRBD1 (6 bases). Per germline, CDR1 SGDLS and CDR2 YYNGEE. The CDR3 contains 13 residues. Trimming cost V 0 bases and J 6 bases, with 9 bases left between them. CDR3 in DNA: TGTGCCAGCAGCGTAGAATGGGGGCAGACCCAGTACTTC. Translated, it gives CASSVEWGQTQYF.

J is TRBJ1-1 and V is TRBV28; 7 bases are a match to TRBD1. The V gene's germline CDR1 is MDHEN and CDR2 SYDVKM. The CDR3 contains 15 residues. After removal of 7 bases from V and 1 base from J, the junction contained 9 bases not matched to a gene. The CDR3 loop reads CASTKGGEGNTEAFF. The CDR3 bases are TGTGCCAGCACCAAAGGGGGCGAGGGGAACACTGAAGCTTTCTTT. The entire variable domain, with the rest obtained from reference TRBV28 and TRBJ1-1, is as follows: DVKVTQSSRYLVKRTGEKVFLECVQDMDHENMFWYRQDPGLGLRLIYFSYDVKMKEKGDIPEGYSVSREKKERFSLILESASTNQTSMYLCASTKGGEGNTEAFFGQGTRLTVV.

The chain carries TRBV29-1 and TRBJ2-7, with D possibly TRBD1 on 5 matching bases. This CDR3 is built from 12 residues. Germline assignment: CDR1 SQVTM and CDR2 ANQGSEA. Trimming shortened V by 5 bases and J by 0 bases, and 8 bases separated the two germline ends. CDR3 region: CSVKTDSYEQYF. The CDR3 coding sequence is TGCAGCGTTAAGACAGACTCCTACGAGCAGTACTTC.

The chain joins TRBV11-2 to TRBJ2-1; 9 nucleotides match TRBD1. J was trimmed by 2 bases and V by 5 bases; bases with no gene match: 7. The germline V gene encodes CDR1 SGHAT and CDR2 FQNNGV. The CDR3 loop spans 16 amino acids. This CDR3 is CASSTHRGLPYNEQFF. The CDR3 nucleotides read TGTGCCAGCAGCACACACAGGGGGCTCCCCTACAATGAGCAGTTCTTC. Drawing the rest from reference TRBV11-2 and TRBJ2-1, the complete variable domain is EAGVAQSPRYKIIEKRQSVAFWCNPISGHATLYWYQQILGQGPKLLIQFQNNGVVDDSQLPKDRFSAERLKGVDSTLKIQPAKLEDSAVYLCASSTHRGLPYNEQFFGPGTRLTVL.

This clone was observed once. The chain carries TRBV21-1 and TRBJ1-5; the table names TRBD1, a call not compared with the DNA. TRBV21-1 is a pseudogene. The CDR3 has 18 amino acids. This CDR3 is CASSPEGRQGWGNQPQHF. In DNA, the CDR3 is TGTGCCAGCAGCCCAGAGGGTCGACAGGGATGGGGCAATCAGCCCCAGCATTTT.

This chain links TRBV27 with TRBJ2-3; D possibly corresponds to TRBD1 (6 bases). V lost 4 bases and J 2 bases, leaving 13 bases between the germline ends. Germline V lookup: CDR1 MNHEY, CDR2 SMNVEV (reference sequence). The CDR3 totals 15 residues. CDR3 in amino acids: CASSSDRLATDTQYF. The CDR3 DNA is TGTGCCAGCAGTTCAGACAGGCTTGCCACAGATACGCAGTATTTT.

V usage is TRBV11-2 and J usage is TRBJ1-1; D may be TRBD1 (5 bases). Per the germline V gene, CDR1 is SGHAT and CDR2 is FQNNGV. CDR3 length: 14 amino acids. Deletions cut 2 bases from V and 5 bases from J, with 12 bases between. CDR3 coding DNA: TGTGCCAGCAGCTTACGGGGGGTAGGGACTGAAGCTTTCTTT. It codes for CASSLRGVGTEAFF.

The chain joins TRBV4-1 to TRBJ1-1; D may be TRBD1 (5 bases). This CDR3 spans 16 amino acids. Deletions cut 3 bases from V and 10 bases from J, with 24 bases between. Germline values: CDR1 MGHRA, CDR2 YSYEKL. The CDR3 loop reads CASSHMGRGGSFAAFF. Written as DNA, the CDR3 is TGCGCCAGCAGCCATATGGGCCGTGGGGGTTCGTTCGCAGCTTTCTTT.

This sequence joins TRBV24-1 and TRBJ2-6; the match to TRBD1 covers 7 bases. Looked up from germline, CDR1 is KGHDR and CDR2 is SFDVKD. Germline trimming cut 9 bases from V and 0 bases from J; bases unmatched to any gene: 16. The CDR3 is 19 residues long. CDR3 in amino acids: CATGDSDRQIYSGANVLTF. As DNA, the CDR3 is TGTGCCACCGGAGACTCGGACAGGCAAATTTACTCTGGGGCCAACGTCCTGACTTTC.